Listed here are 12 T cell receptor beta chains from one sample, sequenced in a study of OX40 agonist ivuxolimab in advanced cancers. The data were produced by immunoSEQ multiplex PCR, yet TCRdb's version contains in-frame clones alone and is incomplete. The sample includes approximately 92,000 clones, approximately 94% of them seen just once. Here the sequenced sample was CD4+ or CD8+ T cells sorted from blood, taken in a trial of the OX40 agonist ivuxolimab. The receptor set was obtained from an adult with an advanced solid tumor such as melanoma, head and neck, liver or kidney cancer.

The V call is TRBV7-3, the J call TRBJ2-3; no clear D gene. V was pared by 0 bases and J by 3 bases, with 10 bases between. In germline, CDR1 is SGHTA, CDR2 FQGTGA. The CDR3 runs to 15 residues. The CDR3 is CASSLTSGLTDTQYF. CDR3 sequence (DNA): TGTGCCAGCAGCTTAACGTCAGGCTTAACAGATACGCAGTATTTT.

V gene TRBV20-1 combines with J gene TRBJ1-2, with TRBD1 as a possible D gene (5 bases). CDR1 is DFQATT and CDR2 is SNEGSKA in the germline V gene (reference sequence). Trimming stripped 3 bases from V and 5 bases from J, with 7 bases between. The CDR3 extends over 11 amino acids. The CDR3 DNA follows: TGCAGTGCTAGTGGGGGGTATGGCTACACCTTC. Translating it yields CSASGGYGYTF.

The chain combines TRBV6-1 with TRBJ1-4; 12 bases agree with TRBD1. From germline, CDR1 is MNHNS and CDR2 SASEGT. The CDR3 is 17 amino acids. J gave up 2 bases and V 2 bases, and 3 bases lay outside the gene matches. The CDR3 sequence: CASSERDRGRTNEKLFF. The CDR3 DNA reads TGTGCCAGCAGTGAAAGGGACAGGGGGCGGACTAATGAAAAACTGTTTTTT.

This clone was recorded once. This clone may be a read error of a much larger clone one base away. This chain connects TRBV7-6 to TRBJ1-1; D may be TRBD1 (5 bases). Deletions cut 6 bases from V and 4 bases from J, with 15 bases between. Germline V lookup: CDR1 SGHVS, CDR2 FNYEAQ. The CDR3 length is 14 residues. CDR3 nucleotide sequence: TGTGCCAGCAGGCGCGGGGCGGGGGGCACTGAAGCTTTCTTT. Encoded protein: CASRRGAGGTEAFF.

The chain combines TRBV9 with TRBJ2-3; 9 bases are shared with TRBD1. Germline CDR1 is SGDLS and CDR2 is YYNGEE. The J segment lost 1 base and the V segment lost 3 bases, leaving 6 bases of the junction unmatched. This CDR3 spans 16 amino acids. The CDR3 DNA sequence: TGTGCCAGCAGCGCTGGCTGGGACAGGGGCACAGATACGCAGTATTTT. This encodes CASSAGWDRGTDTQYF.

The chain has TRBV4-2 and TRBJ1-2, with 7 nucleotides matching TRBD1. The junction had 9 bases not matched to a gene; V was cut back by 0 bases and J by 2 bases. This CDR3 comprises 17 residues. The germline gives CDR1 LGHNA, CDR2 YNFKEQ. In DNA form, the CDR3 reads TGTGCCAGCAGCCAAGATCTCCGGACAGGAGAGAACTATGGCTACACCTTC. The encoded protein is CASSQDLRTGENYGYTF.

The chain combines TRBV28 with TRBJ1-1; D not certain. V was clipped by 4 bases and J by 5 bases, with 20 bases between them. This CDR3 comprises 16 residues. The germline CDR1 and CDR2 sequences are MDHEN and SYDVKM. The CDR3 loop is CASSSPQRSFGTEAFF. In nucleotides, the CDR3 is TGTGCCAGCAGTTCCCCACAGAGGAGCTTTGGGACTGAAGCTTTCTTT.

The chain carries TRBV7-2 and TRBJ2-7; either TRBD1 or TRBD2 may fit D (5 bases each). CDR1 and CDR2 (germline): SGHTA, FQGNSA. Deletions cut 5 bases from V and 6 bases from J, with 17 bases between. The CDR3 has 14 residues. The CDR3 protein is CASSPGQGSSEQYF. CDR3 nucleotides: TGTGCCAGCAGCCCGGGGCAGGGTAGCTCCGAGCAGTACTTC.

The chain has TRBV19 and TRBJ1-5; D possibly corresponds to TRBD1 (5 bases). Trimming took off 7 bases at V and 0 bases at J, with 16 bases between the two ends. The CDR3 length is 16 residues. Per germline, CDR1 LNHDA and CDR2 SQIVND (reference sequence). Here the CDR3 DNA reads TGTGCCAGTACCCCGCCCGGGACCCCTAGCAATCAGCCCCAGCATTTT. Its protein product is CASTPPGTPSNQPQHF.

The J gene is TRBJ2-7, the V gene TRBV27; no firm D call. The CDR3 has 13 residues. V lost 3 bases and J lost 0, with 6 bases in between. From germline, CDR1 is MNHEY and CDR2 SMNVEV (reference sequence). CDR3 nucleotides: TGTGCCAGCAGTTTTGAGAGCTCCTACGAGCAGTACTTC. Protein: CASSFESSYEQYF.

The gene calls are TRBV9 and TRBJ1-2; D is ambiguous. CDR1 is SGDLS and CDR2 is YYNGEE in the germline V gene. V dropped 4 bases and J dropped 7 bases, with 17 bases sitting between them. The CDR3 runs 14 residues. The CDR3 is CASSPAGFGFGYTF. CDR3 DNA: TGTGCCAGCAGCCCCGCTGGGTTCGGTTTTGGCTACACCTTC.

The rearrangement links TRBV7-9 to TRBJ2-3; the D gene is possibly TRBD2 (6 bases). The ends were cut back, 3 bases at V and 0 bases at J, with 7 bases in the middle. The CDR3 loop spans 14 amino acids. Per germline, CDR1 SEHNR and CDR2 FQNEAQ (reference sequence). The CDR3 region has the DNA TGTGCCAGCAGCTTTAGCGGCAGCACAGATACGCAGTATTTT. It codes for CASSFSGSTDTQYF.